Presented here are 9 T cell receptor beta chains from one specimen sequenced in a study of circulating tumor DNA in untreated peripheral T-cell lymphoma. Data came from immunoSEQ multiplex PCR; TCRdb stores just in-frame clones and leaves some out. Here the sample spans approximately 6,900 clones, around 77% being singletons. The sequenced sample was tumor tissue. These receptors came from a human donor with peripheral T-cell lymphoma.

This chain connects TRBV29-1 to TRBJ2-3; 11 bases are a match to TRBD1. This CDR3 has 13 amino acids. J was trimmed by 10 bases and V by 5 bases; bases with no gene match: 8. Germline V gene lookup returns CDR1 SQVTM and CDR2 ANQGSEA. The CDR3 DNA reads as TGCAGCGTTATGGGACAGGGGGTACAGGCGCAGTATTTT. Amino acid sequence: CSVMGQGVQAQYF.

This clone was detected only a few times. The V and J genes are TRBV28 and TRBJ1-1; 9 bases match TRBD1. V shed 2 bases, J shed 4 bases, and the junction held 5 bases outside the gene matches. The germline CDR1 and CDR2 sequences are MDHEN and SYDVKM. This CDR3 comprises 15 residues. CDR3 DNA: TGTGCCAGCAGTTTAGGGACAGGGCTGAGCACTGAAGCTTTCTTT. It is translated as CASSLGTGLSTEAFF.

The chain is built from TRBV19 and TRBJ1-2; TRBD1 matches at 9 bases. The ends lost 8 bases at V and 4 bases at J; junction bases unmatched: 5. This CDR3 is 13 amino acids long. CDR1 and CDR2 (germline): LNHDA, SQIVND (reference sequence). The CDR3 sequence: CASVGQGSYGYTF. In DNA, the CDR3 is TGTGCCAGTGTGGGACAGGGATCCTATGGCTACACCTTC.

The V call is TRBV7-4, the J call TRBJ2-1; the match to TRBD1 covers 9 bases. V shed 5 bases, J shed 6 bases, and the junction held 2 bases outside the gene matches. Germline values: CDR1 SGHVT, CDR2 SQSDAQ. The CDR3 sequence is 13 residues long. The CDR3 protein is CASSQDRGNEQFF. In DNA, the CDR3 is TGTGCCAGCAGCCAGGACAGGGGCAATGAGCAGTTCTTC. Full variable domain (outside the CDR3, taken from reference TRBV7-4 and TRBJ2-1): GAGVSQSPRYKVAKRGRDVALRCDSISGHVTLYWYRQTLGQGSEVLTYSQSDAQRDKSGRPSGRFSAERPERSVSTLKIQRTEQGDSAVYLCASSQDRGNEQFFGPGTRLTVL.

This chain connects TRBV19 to TRBJ2-2; weak D call: TRBD1 (5 bases). The CDR3 has 14 amino acids. V lost 5 bases and J lost 2, with 9 bases in between. Germline CDR1 reads LNHDA; CDR2 reads SQIVND (reference sequence). CDR3 protein: CASSPRANTGELFF. The CDR3 DNA reads TGTGCCAGTAGTCCCAGGGCCAACACCGGGGAGCTGTTTTTT.

The count of this clone is one. This chain uses TRBV6-8 with TRBJ1-2; D call uncertain. V was shortened by 4 bases and J by 2 bases, with 8 bases between the two germline ends. The CDR3 is 13 amino acids. Per the germline V gene, CDR1 is MNHGY and CDR2 is SAAAGT. The CDR3 nucleotides read TGTGCCAGCAGTTTTGACGCCAACTATGGCTACACCTTC. This gives the protein CASSFDANYGYTF.

The J gene is TRBJ2-1, the V gene TRBV19; the D gene could be TRBD1 or TRBD2 (6 bases each). CDR3 size: 16 residues. CDR1 LNHDA and CDR2 SQIVND come from the germline V gene (reference sequence). V was shortened by 3 bases and J by 1 base, with 13 bases between the two germline ends. The CDR3 DNA reads TGTGCCAGTAGTATTGGTGGGGGGCGATCCTACAATGAGCAGTTCTTC. Its translation: CASSIGGGRSYNEQFF. The full variable domain, rest sourced from reference TRBV19 and TRBJ2-1, is DGGITQSPKYLFRKEGQNVTLSCEQNLNHDAMYWYRQDPGQGLRLIYYSQIVNDFQKGDIAEGYSVSREKKESFPLTVTSAQKNPTAFYLCASSIGGGRSYNEQFFGPGTRLTVL.

The chain combines TRBV19 with TRBJ1-6; TRBD1 might be the D (6 bases). CDR1 LNHDA and CDR2 SQIVND come from the germline V gene (reference sequence). The CDR3 sequence is 17 residues long. Trimming shortened V by 4 bases and J by 0 bases, and 13 bases separated the two germline ends. DNA of the CDR3: TGTGCCAGTAGTAGGAGGGACAAGAGCTCCTATAATTCACCCCTCCACTTT. Amino acid sequence: CASSRRDKSSYNSPLHF.

The chain uses TRBV30 and TRBJ2-1; tentative D call: TRBD2 (5 bases). CDR1 is GTSNPN and CDR2 is SVGIG in the germline V gene (reference sequence). The V end lost 3 bases, the J end lost 10 bases, and 19 bases lay between the germline ends. The CDR3 contains 14 residues. For the CDR3, the DNA is TGTGCCTGGAGCCAAATGGCCCTAGCAGAAGAGCAGTTCTTC. As protein: CAWSQMALAEEQFF.